The 25 T cell receptor beta chains reported below all come from one sample, sequenced in a study of CD8+ T cells in alopecia areata. cDNA prepared by RNA extraction and subsequent reverse transcription served as the template for sequencing. Only in-frame clones appear in the TCRdb table, and some are missing; sequencing was by immunoSEQ multiplex PCR. The data show 150,000 to 190,000 clones, 40% to 65% seen once. Specimen: CD8+ T cells sorted from blood, collected at week 0. These receptor sequences come from a human donor with alopecia areata.

The table lists this clone with a count of one. The J gene is TRBJ2-7, the V gene TRBV4-3, with D tentatively TRBD2 (5 bases). V gave up 0 bases and J gave up 6 bases, with 9 bases separating them. Per germline, CDR1 LGHNA and CDR2 YSLEER. The CDR3 length is 13 residues. In nucleotides, the CDR3 is TGCGCCAGCAGCCAAGATAGAGGGCTCGAGCAGTACTTC. It encodes CASSQDRGLEQYF.

This clone was found a few times. The chain is built from TRBV5-6 and TRBJ2-7, with TRBD1 matching over 7 bases. The CDR3 is 14 amino acids. Trimming at V came to 6 bases and at J to 3 bases, leaving 9 bases not matched to a gene. The germline V gene encodes CDR1 SGHDT and CDR2 YYEEEE. In DNA form, the CDR3 reads TGTGCCAGCACCAAACCGGGACAGATCTACGAGCAGTACTTC. It is translated as CASTKPGQIYEQYF.

The J gene is TRBJ2-5, the V gene TRBV13, with D unclear. CDR1 is PRHDT and CDR2 is FYEKMQ in the germline V gene (reference sequence). This CDR3 has 15 amino acids. Trimming pared 0 bases from V and 5 bases from J, leaving 13 bases between. CDR3 coding DNA: TGTGCCAGCAGCTTAGGAGGGCACGGGCGGGAGACCCAGTACTTC. This encodes CASSLGGHGRETQYF.

The chain employs TRBV6-5 and TRBJ2-7, with D hard to call. The CDR3 is 11 amino acids. Germline CDR1 is MNHEY and CDR2 is SVGAGI. V was shortened by 8 bases and J by 2 bases, with 7 bases between the two germline ends. CDR3 loop: CASSTAYEQYF. CDR3 sequence (DNA): TGTGCCAGCTCTACCGCCTACGAGCAGTACTTC.

This CDR3 is CASSLAYGTPRRTEAFF. The CDR3 nucleotides read TGTGCCAGCAGCCTAGCCTATGGGACACCAAGGCGAACTGAAGCTTTCTTT. The chain is built from TRBV27 and TRBJ1-1; a weak D match, TRBD1 (6 bases). Germline assignment: CDR1 MNHEY and CDR2 SMNVEV (reference sequence). The CDR3 loop spans 17 amino acids. V lost 6 bases to trimming and J lost 5 bases, with 25 bases between them.

The chain employs TRBV30 and TRBJ2-7; the match to TRBD2 covers 7 bases. Trimming took 4 bases from V and 7 from J; bases not matched to a gene: 7. The CDR3 covers 12 residues. Germline assignment: CDR1 GTSNPN and CDR2 SVGIG (reference sequence). CDR3 residues: CAWTQGAGEQYF. CDR3 sequence (DNA): TGTGCCTGGACCCAGGGAGCGGGGGAGCAGTACTTC.

This clone occurred a few times. The V and J genes are TRBV4-1 and TRBJ2-1; D is uncertain. Trimming left V 0 bases short and J 12 bases short, with 18 bases between. Germline CDR1 MGHRA, CDR2 YSYEKL. The length of the CDR3 is 15 residues. Here the CDR3 reads CASSQDRNRYDGQFF. The CDR3 DNA reads TGCGCCAGCAGCCAAGATCGCAACCGATACGATGGGCAGTTCTTC.

This clone was picked up many times. The CDR3 is CASSISSNEQFF. In nucleotides, the CDR3 is TGTGCCAGTAGTATATCTTCCAATGAGCAGTTCTTC. The chain carries TRBV19 and TRBJ2-1; D ambiguous. Germline-derived CDR1 and CDR2 are LNHDA and SQIVND (reference sequence). Between the trimmed V and J ends, which lost 2 bases and 6 bases, there was a span of 5 bases. The length of the CDR3 is 12 residues.

J is TRBJ1-5 and V is TRBV4-3; D gene uncertain. This CDR3 is built from 13 residues. The germline V and J ends were trimmed by 0 bases and 5 bases, with 5 bases remaining between them. Germline assignment: CDR1 LGHNA and CDR2 YSLEER. In nucleotides, the CDR3 is TGCGCCAGCAGCCAAGATTTACATCAGCCCCAGCATTTT. Amino acid sequence: CASSQDLHQPQHF.

This clone was observed a handful of times. The gene calls are TRBV7-2 and TRBJ2-3; possible D gene TRBD1, 5 bases. The CDR3 runs 15 residues. Trimming cost V 6 bases and J 2 bases, with 15 bases left between them. From germline, CDR1 is SGHTA and CDR2 FQGNSA. CDR3 in DNA: TGTGCCAGCAGTCGTACAGGCAGCTACACAGATACGCAGTATTTT. Protein sequence: CASSRTGSYTDTQYF.

This clone came up many times. The DNA for the CDR3 is TGTGCCAGCAGCTTAGGGGGAAAGGCCACTGAAGCTTTCTTT. Amino acids: CASSLGGKATEAFF. The rearrangement links TRBV11-2 to TRBJ1-1, with D unresolved. From germline, CDR1 is SGHAT and CDR2 FQNNGV. The V end was cut by 1 base, the J end by 4 bases, with 10 bases between. The CDR3 spans 14 residues. Variable domain in full (rest from reference TRBV11-2 and TRBJ1-1): EAGVAQSPRYKIIEKRQSVAFWCNPISGHATLYWYQQILGQGPKLLIQFQNNGVVDDSQLPKDRFSAERLKGVDSTLKIQPAKLEDSAVYLCASSLGGKATEAFFGQGTRLTVV.

The chain uses TRBV2 and TRBJ2-1, with TRBD2 identical over 8 bases. Per the germline V gene, CDR1 is SNHLY and CDR2 is FYNNEI. The ends lost 3 bases at V and 4 bases at J; junction bases unmatched: 5. This CDR3 is built from 15 residues. The CDR3 sequence: CASSDPAGGYNEQFF. The DNA for the CDR3 is TGTGCCAGCAGTGACCCCGCGGGGGGTTACAATGAGCAGTTCTTC.

The rearrangement joins TRBV25-1 to TRBJ2-5, with TRBD1 matching over 7 bases. Germline loops: CDR1 MGHDK, CDR2 SYGVNS. This CDR3 has 13 residues. V was clipped by 5 bases and J by 2 bases; unmatched bases: 2. CDR3 DNA sequence: TGTGCCAGCAGTATGACAGGGCAAGAGACCCAGTACTTC. Amino acid sequence: CASSMTGQETQYF.

The chain carries TRBV11-2 and TRBJ2-5; D unclear. This CDR3 is built from 12 residues. Per germline, CDR1 SGHAT and CDR2 FQNNGV. V was clipped by 3 bases and J by 5 bases, with 7 bases between them. The CDR3, as DNA: TGTGCCAGCAGCTTGATGCGGGAGACCCAGTACTTC. As protein: CASSLMRETQYF. Filled out from reference TRBV11-2 and TRBJ2-5, the complete variable domain reads EAGVAQSPRYKIIEKRQSVAFWCNPISGHATLYWYQQILGQGPKLLIQFQNNGVVDDSQLPKDRFSAERLKGVDSTLKIQPAKLEDSAVYLCASSLMRETQYFGPGTRLLVL.

This clone was picked up a small number of times. This chain connects TRBV30 to TRBJ2-1, with 8 bases matching TRBD2. V trimming: 4 bases; J trimming: 7 bases; junction bases outside the gene matches: 9. The V gene's germline CDR1 is GTSNPN and CDR2 SVGIG (reference sequence). CDR3 length equals 14 residues. CDR3 residues: CAWMTSGGYNEQFF. CDR3 DNA sequence: TGTGCCTGGATGACGAGCGGGGGTTATAATGAGCAGTTCTTC. Filled out from reference TRBV30 and TRBJ2-1, the complete variable domain reads SQTIHQWPATLVQPVGSPLSLECTVEGTSNPNLYWYRQAAGRGLQLLFYSVGIGQISSEVPQNLSASRPQDRQFILSSKKLLLSDSGFYLCAWMTSGGYNEQFFGPGTRLTVL.

The CDR3 nucleotides are TGTGCCAGCAGTTTATCGGGGGCCAACTCCTACGAGCAGTACTTC. It specifies CASSLSGANSYEQYF. This chain uses TRBV27 with TRBJ2-7, with a possible D match to TRBD1 (6 bases). This CDR3 contains 15 residues. V was cut by 0 bases and J by 0 bases, with 9 bases left in between. CDR1 and CDR2 (germline): MNHEY, SMNVEV (reference sequence).

The rearrangement uses TRBV29-1 and TRBJ1-1; D uncertain. The ends were cut back, 7 bases at V and 1 base at J, with 10 bases in the middle. The CDR3 contains 12 residues. CDR1 and CDR2 from the germline V gene are SQVTM and ANQGSEA. In DNA, the CDR3 is TGCAGCGCCACTGACGGGAACACTGAAGCTTTCTTT. Its protein is CSATDGNTEAFF.

This clone was detected once. The CDR3 DNA follows: TGTGCCAGCAGTTCTCCCGGCGTAGGATTGTACGAGCAGTACTTC. The encoded protein is CASSSPGVGLYEQYF. V is TRBV27 and J is TRBJ2-7, with D unclear. Germline values: CDR1 MNHEY, CDR2 SMNVEV (reference sequence). Trimming stripped 4 bases from V and 4 bases from J, with 17 bases between. The CDR3 totals 15 residues.

The chain carries TRBV27 and TRBJ1-1; D is perhaps TRBD1 (5 bases). There are 14 residues in the CDR3. CDR1 and CDR2 (germline): MNHEY, SMNVEV (reference sequence). The V gene lost 3 bases and the J gene lost 5 bases, with 13 bases spanning the gap. The CDR3 protein is CASSLPGAQTEAFF. DNA for the CDR3: TGTGCCAGCAGTTTGCCCGGGGCCCAAACTGAAGCTTTCTTT.

This clone came up a few times. The chain is built from TRBV27 and TRBJ2-5, with D hard to call. The germline V gene has CDR1 MNHEY and CDR2 SMNVEV (reference sequence). Trimming pared 4 bases from V and 2 bases from J, leaving 8 bases between. CDR3 size: 13 residues. The CDR3 DNA reads TGTGCCAGCAGTTCCAGTCTACAAGAGACCCAGTACTTC. As protein: CASSSSLQETQYF.

The chain carries TRBV7-9 and TRBJ1-2, with no clear D. The CDR3 totals 12 residues. Trimming pared 5 bases from V and 5 bases from J, leaving 9 bases between. CDR1 and CDR2 (germline): SEHNR, FQNEAQ (reference sequence). Written as DNA, the CDR3 is TGTGCCAGCAGCCAAGACCCGTATGGCTACACCTTC. Protein: CASSQDPYGYTF.

This clone came up a few times. The chain uses TRBV29-1 and TRBJ2-3, with 9 bases matching TRBD2. CDR3 size: 15 residues. Germline V gene lookup returns CDR1 SQVTM and CDR2 ANQGSEA. After removal of 3 bases from V and 6 bases from J, the junction contained 10 bases not matched to a gene. CDR3 DNA: TGCAGCGTTGACCGTGCGGGGGGGCCATTGGATACGCAGTATTTT. This encodes CSVDRAGGPLDTQYF.

This clone was observed a few times. For the CDR3, the DNA is TGTGCCAGCAGCTTGATGATGGGAGGCAATGAGCAGTTCTTC. Protein: CASSLMMGGNEQFF. The chain is built from TRBV7-3 and TRBJ2-1, with a weak D call TRBD2 (6 bases). The germline CDR1 and CDR2 sequences are SGHTA and FQGTGA. The CDR3 sequence is 14 residues long. The germline V and J ends were trimmed by 3 bases and 6 bases, with 12 bases remaining between them.

This clone was seen once. V usage is TRBV5-1 and J usage is TRBJ2-2; the match to TRBD1 covers 8 bases. V lost 3 bases, J lost 7 bases, and 8 bases stayed unmatched. This CDR3 comprises 15 residues. CDR1 is SGHRS, CDR2 YFSETQ, per germline. The CDR3 sequence is CASSSTRGPHGELFF. The CDR3 bases are TGCGCCAGCAGCTCAACCAGGGGGCCTCACGGGGAGCTGTTTTTT.

The chain combines TRBV5-1 with TRBJ2-1; 7 positions agree with TRBD2. CDR1 is SGHRS and CDR2 is YFSETQ in the germline V gene. Losses at the gene ends were 3 bases for V and 3 bases for J; bases not matched to a gene: 0. The CDR3 is 13 residues long. The CDR3 reads CASSSSGYNEQFF. The CDR3 nucleotides are TGCGCCAGCAGCTCTAGCGGCTACAATGAGCAGTTCTTC.